This TCR beta chain emerged from a study of blood T cell repertoires in COVID-19. Overall study context: Samples taken during acute and convalescent COVID-19 were collected in the United States, Italy and Spain. PBMCs, B-cell-depleted T cells, or T cells provided the cDNA or gDNA that made up the material.

Trimming removed 5 bases from V and 3 bases from J, with 11 bases in between. CDR1 and CDR2 (germline): SGHTA, FQGTGA. CDR3 size: 13 residues. In the original workflow: Using reference gene primer amplification, nucleated cell counts were estimated. TCRdb keeps only in-frame clones here, not all; method: immunoSEQ multiplex PCR. V and J calls and clone size are given by that table; D and trimming were obtained from the DNA. The data hold 190,000 or so clones, with around 86% observed a single time. The receptor comes from a man aged 40-49 years with active or convalescent COVID-19. Sequencing was performed on peripheral blood. This chain connects TRBV7-3 to TRBJ2-7; TRBD1 might be the D (6 bases). The CDR3 here is CASSIDRNYEQYF. CDR3 sequence (DNA): TGTGCCAGCAGCATTGACAGGAACTACGAGCAGTACTTC.